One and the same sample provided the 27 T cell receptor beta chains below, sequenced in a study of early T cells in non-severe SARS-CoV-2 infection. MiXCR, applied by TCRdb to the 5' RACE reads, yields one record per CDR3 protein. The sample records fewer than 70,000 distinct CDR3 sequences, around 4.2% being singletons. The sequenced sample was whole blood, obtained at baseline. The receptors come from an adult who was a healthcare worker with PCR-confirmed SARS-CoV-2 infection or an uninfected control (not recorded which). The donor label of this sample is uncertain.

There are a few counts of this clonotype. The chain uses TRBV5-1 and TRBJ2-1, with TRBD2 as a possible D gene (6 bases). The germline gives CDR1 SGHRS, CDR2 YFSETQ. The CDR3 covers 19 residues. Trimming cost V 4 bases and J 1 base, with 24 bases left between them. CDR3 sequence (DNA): TGCGCCAGCAGCCCGAAAGCGGAGGGAAATTACCTTTCCTACAATGAGCAGTTCTTC. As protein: CASSPKAEGNYLSYNEQFF.

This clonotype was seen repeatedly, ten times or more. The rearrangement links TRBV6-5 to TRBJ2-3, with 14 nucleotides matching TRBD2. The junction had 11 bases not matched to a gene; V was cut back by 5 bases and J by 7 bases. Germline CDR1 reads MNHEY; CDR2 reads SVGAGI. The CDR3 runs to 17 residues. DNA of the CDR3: TGTGCCAGCAGTCGTCGGACTAGCGGGGGGCAGGGGAATACGCAGTATTTT. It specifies CASSRRTSGGQGNTQYF.

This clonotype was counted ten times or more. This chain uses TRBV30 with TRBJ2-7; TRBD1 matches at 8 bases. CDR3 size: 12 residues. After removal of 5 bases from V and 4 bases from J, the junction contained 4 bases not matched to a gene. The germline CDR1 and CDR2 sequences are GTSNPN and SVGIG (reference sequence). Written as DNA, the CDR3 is TGTGCCTGGGGACAGGGTTATTACGAGCAGTACTTC. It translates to CAWGQGYYEQYF.

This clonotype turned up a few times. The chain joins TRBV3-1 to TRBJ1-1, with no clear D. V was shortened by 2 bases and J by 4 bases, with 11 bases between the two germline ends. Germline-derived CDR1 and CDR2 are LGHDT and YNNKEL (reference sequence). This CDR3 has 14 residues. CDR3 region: CASSQYAGSTEAFF. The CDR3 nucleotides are TGTGCCAGCAGCCAATATGCGGGTAGCACTGAAGCTTTCTTT.

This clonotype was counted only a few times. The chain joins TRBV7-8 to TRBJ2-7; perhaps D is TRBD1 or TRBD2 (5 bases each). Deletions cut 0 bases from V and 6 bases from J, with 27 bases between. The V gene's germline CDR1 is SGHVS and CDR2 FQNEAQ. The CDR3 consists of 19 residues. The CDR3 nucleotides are TGTGCCAGCAGCTTAGCGCTGGAACTAGGCAGGGTCATGCTACGCGAGCAGTACTTC. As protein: CASSLALELGRVMLREQYF.

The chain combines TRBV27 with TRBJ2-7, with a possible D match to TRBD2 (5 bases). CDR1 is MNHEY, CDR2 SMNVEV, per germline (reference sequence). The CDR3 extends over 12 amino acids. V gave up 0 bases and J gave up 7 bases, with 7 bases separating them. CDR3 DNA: TGTGCCAGCAGTTTATCGGGGAGTGAGCAGTACTTC. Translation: CASSLSGSEQYF.

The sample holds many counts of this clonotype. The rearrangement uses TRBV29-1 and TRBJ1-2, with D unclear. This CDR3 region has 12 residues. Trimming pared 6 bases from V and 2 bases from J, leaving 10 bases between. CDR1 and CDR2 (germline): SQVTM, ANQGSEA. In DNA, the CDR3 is TGCAGCGTCGGTCAGACCAACTATGGCTACACCTTC. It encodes CSVGQTNYGYTF.

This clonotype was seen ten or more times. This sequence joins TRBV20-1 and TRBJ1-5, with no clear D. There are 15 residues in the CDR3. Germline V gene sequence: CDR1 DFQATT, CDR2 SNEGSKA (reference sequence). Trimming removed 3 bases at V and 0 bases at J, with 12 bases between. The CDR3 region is CSASPAANSNQPQHF. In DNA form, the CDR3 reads TGCAGTGCTAGTCCGGCAGCGAATAGCAATCAGCCCCAGCATTTT.

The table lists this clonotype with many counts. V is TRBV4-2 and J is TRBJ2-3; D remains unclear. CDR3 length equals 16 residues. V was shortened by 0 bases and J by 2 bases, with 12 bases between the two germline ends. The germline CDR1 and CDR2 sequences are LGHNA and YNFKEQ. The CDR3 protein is CASSQDVALLTDTQYF. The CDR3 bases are TGTGCCAGCAGCCAAGATGTTGCTCTCCTCACAGATACGCAGTATTTT.

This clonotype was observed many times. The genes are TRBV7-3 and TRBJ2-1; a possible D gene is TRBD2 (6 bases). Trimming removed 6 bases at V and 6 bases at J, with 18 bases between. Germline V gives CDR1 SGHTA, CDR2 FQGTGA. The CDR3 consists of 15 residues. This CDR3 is CASSSGWSTSNEQFF. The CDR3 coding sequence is TGTGCCAGCAGTTCGGGATGGTCGACTAGCAATGAGCAGTTCTTC.

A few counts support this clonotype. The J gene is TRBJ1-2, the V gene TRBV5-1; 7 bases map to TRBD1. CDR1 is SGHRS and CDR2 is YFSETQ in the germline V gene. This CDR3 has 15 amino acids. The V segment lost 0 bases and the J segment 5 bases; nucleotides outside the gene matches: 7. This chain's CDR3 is CASSLEVGTAYGYTF. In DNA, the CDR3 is TGCGCCAGCAGCTTGGAAGTCGGGACAGCATATGGCTACACCTTC.

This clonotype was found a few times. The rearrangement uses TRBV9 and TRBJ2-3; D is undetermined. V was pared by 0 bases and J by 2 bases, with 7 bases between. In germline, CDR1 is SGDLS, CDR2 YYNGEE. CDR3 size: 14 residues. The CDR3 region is CASSVDAFTDTQYF. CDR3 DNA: TGTGCCAGCAGCGTAGACGCCTTCACAGATACGCAGTATTTT.

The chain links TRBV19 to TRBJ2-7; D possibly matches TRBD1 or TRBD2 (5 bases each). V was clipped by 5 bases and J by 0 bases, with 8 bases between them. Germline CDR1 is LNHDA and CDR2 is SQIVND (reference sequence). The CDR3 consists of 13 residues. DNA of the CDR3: TGTGCCAGTAGTCGTGGGGGCTCCTACGAGCAGTACTTC. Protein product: CASSRGGSYEQYF.

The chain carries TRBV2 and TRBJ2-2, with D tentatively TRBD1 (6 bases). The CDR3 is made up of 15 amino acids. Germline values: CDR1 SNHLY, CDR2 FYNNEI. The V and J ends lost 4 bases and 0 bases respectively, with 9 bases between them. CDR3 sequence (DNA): TGTGCCAGCAGTGGACAGGCGACGAACACCGGGGAGCTGTTTTTT. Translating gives CASSGQATNTGELFF.

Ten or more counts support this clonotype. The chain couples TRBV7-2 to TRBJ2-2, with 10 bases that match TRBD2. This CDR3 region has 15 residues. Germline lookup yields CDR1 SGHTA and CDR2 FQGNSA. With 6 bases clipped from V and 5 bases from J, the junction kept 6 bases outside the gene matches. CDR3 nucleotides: TGTGCCAGCAGTTTACTAGCGGGGAGGACCGGGGAGCTGTTTTTT. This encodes CASSLLAGRTGELFF.

The CDR3 nucleotides are TGTGCCAGCAGTTACCGGGGGGGTAACACTGAAGCTTTCTTT. It codes for CASSYRGGNTEAFF. The chain recombines TRBV6-5 with TRBJ1-1; TRBD1 might be the D (5 bases). The CDR3 length is 14 residues. Germline V gene lookup returns CDR1 MNHEY and CDR2 SVGAGI. V shed 2 bases and J shed 2 bases, with 9 bases lying between them.

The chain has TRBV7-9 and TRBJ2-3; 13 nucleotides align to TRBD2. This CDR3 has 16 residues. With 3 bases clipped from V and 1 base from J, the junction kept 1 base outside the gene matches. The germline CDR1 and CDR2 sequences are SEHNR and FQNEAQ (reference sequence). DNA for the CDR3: TGTGCCAGCAGCTTCGGGACTAGCGGGGGCACAGATACGCAGTATTTT. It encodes CASSFGTSGGTDTQYF. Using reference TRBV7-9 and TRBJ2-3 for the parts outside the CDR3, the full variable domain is DTGVSQNPRHKITKRGQNVTFRCDPISEHNRLYWYRQTLGQGPEFLTYFQNEAQLEKSRLLSDRFSAERPKGSFSTLEIQRTEQGDSAMYLCASSFGTSGGTDTQYFGPGTRLTVL.

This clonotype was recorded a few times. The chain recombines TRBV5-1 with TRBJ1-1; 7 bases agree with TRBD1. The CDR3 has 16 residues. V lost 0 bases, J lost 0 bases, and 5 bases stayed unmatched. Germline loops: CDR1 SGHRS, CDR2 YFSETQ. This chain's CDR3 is CASSLEGAGLNTEAFF. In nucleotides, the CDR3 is TGCGCCAGCAGCTTGGAGGGGGCAGGGCTGAACACTGAAGCTTTCTTT.

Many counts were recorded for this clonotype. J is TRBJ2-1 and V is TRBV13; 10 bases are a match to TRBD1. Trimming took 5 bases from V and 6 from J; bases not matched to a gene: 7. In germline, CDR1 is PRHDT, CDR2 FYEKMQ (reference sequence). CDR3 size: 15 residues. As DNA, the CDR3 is TGTGCCAGCAGCCAGCAACGGACAGGGGGCAATGAGCAGTTCTTC. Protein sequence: CASSQQRTGGNEQFF.

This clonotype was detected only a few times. CDR3: CASSLDSGGRLKEQFF. The CDR3, as DNA: TGTGCCAGCAGCTTAGATAGCGGGGGAAGGCTTAAGGAGCAGTTCTTC. The chain recombines TRBV5-4 with TRBJ2-1; 9 positions agree with TRBD2. This CDR3 is 16 amino acids long. J was trimmed by 10 bases and V by 2 bases; bases with no gene match: 13. The germline V gene has CDR1 SGHNT and CDR2 YYREEE (reference sequence).

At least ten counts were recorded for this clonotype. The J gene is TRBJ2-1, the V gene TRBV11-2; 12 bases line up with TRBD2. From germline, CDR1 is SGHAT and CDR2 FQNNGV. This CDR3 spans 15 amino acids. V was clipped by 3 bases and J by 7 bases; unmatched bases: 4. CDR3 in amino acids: CASSLTSGGGNEQFF. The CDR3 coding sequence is TGTGCCAGCAGCTTGACTAGCGGGGGAGGGAATGAGCAGTTCTTC.

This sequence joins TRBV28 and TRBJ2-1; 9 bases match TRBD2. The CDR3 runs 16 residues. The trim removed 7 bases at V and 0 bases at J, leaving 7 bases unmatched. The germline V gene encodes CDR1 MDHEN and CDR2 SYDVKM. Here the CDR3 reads CASNGSGGSSYNEQFF. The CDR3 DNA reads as TGTGCCAGCAACGGAAGCGGGGGGAGCTCCTACAATGAGCAGTTCTTC.

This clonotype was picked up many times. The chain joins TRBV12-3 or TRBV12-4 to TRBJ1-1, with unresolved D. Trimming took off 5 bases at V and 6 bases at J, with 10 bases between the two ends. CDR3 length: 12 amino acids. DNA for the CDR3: TGTGCCAGCAGTGTTACAGTCGCTGAAGCTTTCTTT. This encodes CASSVTVAEAFF.

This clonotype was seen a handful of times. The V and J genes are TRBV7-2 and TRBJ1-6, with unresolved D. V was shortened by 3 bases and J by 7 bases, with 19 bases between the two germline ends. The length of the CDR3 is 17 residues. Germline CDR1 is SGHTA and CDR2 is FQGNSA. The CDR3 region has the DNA TGTGCCAGCAGCTTGTTTCCGATCCTGGAAGGGAATTCACCCCTCCACTTT. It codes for CASSLFPILEGNSPLHF.

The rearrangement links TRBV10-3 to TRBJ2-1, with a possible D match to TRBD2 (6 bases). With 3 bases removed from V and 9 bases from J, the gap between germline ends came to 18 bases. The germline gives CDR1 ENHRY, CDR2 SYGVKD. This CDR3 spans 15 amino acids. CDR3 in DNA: TGTGCCATCAGTGAACAGACTAGGACGGGCGGTGAGCAGTTCTTC. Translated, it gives CAISEQTRTGGEQFF.

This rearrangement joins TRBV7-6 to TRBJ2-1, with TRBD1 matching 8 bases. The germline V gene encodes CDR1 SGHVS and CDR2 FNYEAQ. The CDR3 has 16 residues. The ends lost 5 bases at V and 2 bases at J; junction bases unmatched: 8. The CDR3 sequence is CASSPTGALTYNEQFF. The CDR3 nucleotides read TGTGCCAGCAGCCCGACAGGGGCCCTAACCTACAATGAGCAGTTCTTC.

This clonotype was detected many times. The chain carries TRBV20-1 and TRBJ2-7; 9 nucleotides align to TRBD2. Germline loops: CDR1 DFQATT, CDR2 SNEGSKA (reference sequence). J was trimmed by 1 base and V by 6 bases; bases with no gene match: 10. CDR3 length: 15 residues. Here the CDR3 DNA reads TGCAGTGCACCTGAAGGTCTAGCGGGGTCCTACGAGCAGTACTTC. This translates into CSAPEGLAGSYEQYF.